Below, 19 T cell receptor beta chains from the same sample are listed, as sequenced in a study of T cell repertoires in cytomegalovirus infection. MiXCR, run by TCRdb on the reads, gives a single entry per CDR3 protein. The sample contains about 770,000 distinct CDR3 sequences, under 35% of which appear only once. Their cognate antigens are unknown. Sequences were derived from cultured CD8+ T cells from PBMCs, sampled from culture after CMV antigen stimulation. All receptors come from a human donor in good health (CMV status not recorded). Some clones in this sample may be carry-over from other donors' samples.

The chain has TRBV7-3 and TRBJ1-1; TRBD1 is a possible D gene (6 bases). Trimming removed 6 bases at V and 5 bases at J, with 16 bases between. Germline lookup yields CDR1 SGHTA and CDR2 FQGTGA. The CDR3 loop spans 14 amino acids. This CDR3 is CASSDGGGRTEAFF. CDR3 in DNA: TGTGCCAGCAGTGATGGGGGGGGGCGAACTGAAGCTTTCTTT.

This clonotype was counted a few times. The chain joins TRBV19 to TRBJ2-1; TRBD2 aligns across 11 bases. Trimming removed 0 bases from V and 0 bases from J; junction bases left unmatched: 4. The CDR3 is 18 residues long. CDR1 is LNHDA, CDR2 SQIVND, per germline (reference sequence). This CDR3 reads CASSIELAGVSSYNEQFF. CDR3 DNA: TGTGCCAGTAGTATAGAACTAGCGGGGGTTAGCTCCTACAATGAGCAGTTCTTC. Full variable domain (missing parts from reference TRBV19 and TRBJ2-1): DGGITQSPKYLFRKEGQNVTLSCEQNLNHDAMYWYRQDPGQGLRLIYYSQIVNDFQKGDIAEGYSVSREKKESFPLTVTSAQKNPTAFYLCASSIELAGVSSYNEQFFGPGTRLTVL.

The V call is TRBV7-9, the J call TRBJ1-5; 7 positions agree with TRBD1. CDR1 is SEHNR, CDR2 FQNEAQ, per germline (reference sequence). With 3 bases clipped from V and 9 bases from J, the junction kept 5 bases outside the gene matches. CDR3 length: 13 amino acids. CDR3 in amino acids: CASSFEGALPQHF. CDR3 in DNA: TGTGCCAGCAGCTTCGAGGGGGCACTGCCCCAGCATTTT.

The V and J genes are TRBV11-2 and TRBJ2-5, with unresolved D. The CDR3 runs 13 residues. The germline V gene has CDR1 SGHAT and CDR2 FQNNGV. Trimming stripped 0 bases from V and 4 bases from J, with 6 bases between. CDR3 nucleotides: TGTGCCAGCAGCTTAGAACATTCAGAGACCCAGTACTTC. Protein sequence: CASSLEHSETQYF.

This clonotype was detected only a few times. The V call is TRBV7-9, the J call TRBJ1-3; D call uncertain. Germline V CDR1 and CDR2: SEHNR, FQNEAQ (reference sequence). This CDR3 has 16 residues. V was shortened by 5 bases and J by 9 bases, with 23 bases between the two germline ends. The CDR3: CASSPTNLRSGVTIYF. The CDR3 bases are TGTGCCAGCAGCCCCACCAACTTACGGTCCGGGGTCACCATATATTTT.

V and J are TRBV4-1 and TRBJ2-2; D might be TRBD1 (5 bases). This CDR3 has 17 residues. Per the germline V gene, CDR1 is MGHRA and CDR2 is YSYEKL. V was trimmed by 1 base and J by 0 bases, leaving 12 bases between them. CDR3 DNA: TGCGCCAGCAGCCAAGGACCAGGGATTGCGAACACCGGGGAGCTGTTTTTT. It translates to CASSQGPGIANTGELFF.

This clonotype was counted between two and nine times. The rearrangement links TRBV6-2 or TRBV6-3 to TRBJ2-3; 12 nucleotides agree with TRBD2. Germline-derived CDR1 and CDR2 are MNHEY and SVGEGT. Trimming removed 4 bases from V and 0 bases from J; junction bases left unmatched: 5. The CDR3 loop spans 17 amino acids. The DNA for the CDR3 is TGTGCCAGCAGTTCTGGACTAGCGGGGTGGAGCACAGATACGCAGTATTTT. Translation: CASSSGLAGWSTDTQYF.

Details on this clonotype: One end of the junction does not line up with germline, which may come from a read error. The chain links TRBV7-7 to TRBJ2-3; TRBD2 aligns across 13 bases. The CDR3 runs to 16 residues. The germline CDR1 and CDR2 sequences are SSHAT and FNYEAQ (reference sequence). CDR3 DNA sequence: TGTGCTAGCAGCCCGGGACTAGCGGGGAGGGGAGATACGCAGTATTTT. Translated: CASSPGLAGRGDTQYF.

At least ten counts were recorded for this clonotype. The chain links TRBV7-2 to TRBJ2-1, with TRBD2 matching over 14 bases. Trimming took 5 bases from V and 5 from J; bases not matched to a gene: 14. The V gene's germline CDR1 is SGHTA and CDR2 FQGNSA. The CDR3 extends over 19 amino acids. The CDR3 is CASSPEPGLAGARDNEQFF. CDR3 coding DNA: TGTGCCAGCAGCCCAGAACCGGGACTAGCGGGGGCCCGTGACAATGAGCAGTTCTTC. The variable domain in full, completed from reference TRBV7-2 and TRBJ2-1, reads GAGVSQSPSNKVTEKGKDVELRCDPISGHTALYWYRQSLGQGLEFLIYFQGNSAPDKSGLPSDRFSAERTGGSVSTLTIQRTQQEDSAVYLCASSPEPGLAGARDNEQFFGPGTRLTVL.

This clonotype was counted many times. The rearrangement joins TRBV7-8 to TRBJ2-1; D call uncertain. Trimming took 2 bases from V and 0 from J, leaving 8 bases between them. This CDR3 comprises 15 residues. Germline V gives CDR1 SGHVS, CDR2 FQNEAQ. The DNA for the CDR3 is TGTGCCAGCAGCTTAAACCCGAGCTCCTACAATGAGCAGTTCTTC. Protein sequence: CASSLNPSSYNEQFF. The full variable domain, its missing parts supplied by reference TRBV7-8 and TRBJ2-1, is GAGVSQSPRYKVAKRGQDVALRCDPISGHVSLFWYQQALGQGPEFLTYFQNEAQLDKSGLPSDRFFAERPEGSVSTLKIQRTQQEDSAVYLCASSLNPSSYNEQFFGPGTRLTVL.

The chain recombines TRBV27 with TRBJ2-7; D is tentatively TRBD1 or TRBD2 (6 bases each). CDR3 length equals 13 residues. CDR1 MNHEY and CDR2 SMNVEV come from the germline V gene (reference sequence). The V gene lost 0 bases and the J gene lost 9 bases, with 12 bases spanning the gap. The CDR3 protein is CASSLSEGVGQYF. CDR3 nucleotide sequence: TGTGCCAGCAGTTTATCGGAGGGGGTAGGGCAGTACTTC.

A few counts support this clonotype. This chain links TRBV7-6 with TRBJ2-7; D perhaps matches TRBD1 (6 bases). The CDR3 covers 14 residues. Germline CDR1 and CDR2: SGHVS and FNYEAQ. In nucleotides, the CDR3 is TGTGCTAGCAGCAACAGGGTCCACAGATACGAGCAGTACGTC. Its protein product is CASSNRVHRYEQYV.

This clonotype was seen only a few times. The rearrangement joins TRBV6-2 or TRBV6-3 to TRBJ2-7, with a possible D match to TRBD1 (6 bases). CDR1 is MNHEY, CDR2 SVGEGT, per germline. The CDR3 is made up of 12 amino acids. V was pared by 6 bases and J by 6 bases, with 12 bases between. DNA for the CDR3: TGTGCCAGCAGCCCCCAGGGGTTCGAGCAGTACGTC. It yields the protein CASSPQGFEQYV.

The chain uses TRBV5-6 and TRBJ1-2; D is possibly TRBD1 (5 bases). Trimming left V 3 bases short and J 6 bases short, with 21 bases between. Germline V lookup: CDR1 SGHDT, CDR2 YYEEEE. The CDR3 is 16 residues long. The CDR3 here is CASSSTGTPKADGYTF. In nucleotides, the CDR3 is TGTGCCAGCAGCTCGACCGGGACTCCTAAGGCGGATGGCTACACCTTC. The entire variable domain, with the rest obtained from reference TRBV5-6 and TRBJ1-2, is as follows: DAGVTQSPTHLIKTRGQQVTLRCSPKSGHDTVSWYQQALGQGPQFIFQYYEEEERQRGNFPDRFSGHQFPNYSSELNVNALLLGDSALYLCASSSTGTPKADGYTFGSGTRLTVV.

This clonotype was observed a few times. The CDR3 bases are TGTGCCAGCATCTCAGGGACCGACGCTTACAATGAGCAGTTCTTC. Residues: CASISGTDAYNEQFF. This chain joins TRBV12-3 or TRBV12-4 and TRBJ2-1; D is possibly TRBD1 or TRBD2 (5 bases each). The CDR3 runs 15 residues. V lost 7 bases and J lost 4, with 17 bases in between.

The chain carries TRBV4-3 and TRBJ2-3; D may match TRBD1 or TRBD2 (5 bases each). Trimming took 1 base from V and 6 from J, leaving 14 bases between them. The CDR3 is made up of 15 amino acids. CDR1 and CDR2 from the germline V gene are LGHNA and YSLEER. The CDR3 DNA reads TGCGCCAGCAGCCAAGGACCCCAGGGAGAGGATACGCAGTATTTT. Amino acids: CASSQGPQGEDTQYF.

On this clonotype: Its ends do not fully match the called genes, so a read error is possible. V and J are TRBV11-3 and TRBJ2-5, with 7 bases fitting TRBD1. The CDR3 is 16 amino acids. The germline gives CDR1 SGHNT, CDR2 YENEEA. The CDR3 sequence: CASSSRQGRSEETQCF. Written as DNA, the CDR3 is TGTGCCAGCAGCTCGAGACAGGGACGTTCGGAAGAGACCCAGTGCTTC.

The chain recombines TRBV27 with TRBJ2-7; no clear D. Germline assignment: CDR1 MNHEY and CDR2 SMNVEV (reference sequence). V lost 3 bases and J lost 6, with 3 bases in between. The CDR3 sequence is 10 residues long. CDR3 sequence: CASSFGEQYV. CDR3 sequence (DNA): TGTGCCAGCAGTTTTGGCGAGCAGTACGTC.

The CDR3 is CASGSGQAKNPYNEQFF. CDR3 nucleotides: TGTGCCAGTGGGTCCGGACAGGCAAAAAACCCCTACAATGAGCAGTTCTTC. The chain has TRBV28 and TRBJ2-1; 7 bases agree with TRBD1. The V gene end was trimmed by 9 bases and the J gene end by 2 bases; junction bases not matched to a gene: 16. Germline-derived CDR1 and CDR2 are MDHEN and SYDVKM. This CDR3 spans 17 amino acids.